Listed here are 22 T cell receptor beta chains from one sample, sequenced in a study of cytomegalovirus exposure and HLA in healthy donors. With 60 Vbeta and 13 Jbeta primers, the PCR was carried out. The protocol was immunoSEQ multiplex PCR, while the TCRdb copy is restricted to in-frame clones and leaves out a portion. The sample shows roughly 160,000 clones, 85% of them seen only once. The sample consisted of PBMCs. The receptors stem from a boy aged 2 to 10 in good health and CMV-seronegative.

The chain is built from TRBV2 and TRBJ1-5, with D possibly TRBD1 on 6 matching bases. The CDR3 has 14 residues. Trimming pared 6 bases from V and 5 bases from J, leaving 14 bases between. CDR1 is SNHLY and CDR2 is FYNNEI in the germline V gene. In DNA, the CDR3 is TGTGCCAGCAGAAAGGACAGCGGGGATCAGCCCCAGCATTTT. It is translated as CASRKDSGDQPQHF.

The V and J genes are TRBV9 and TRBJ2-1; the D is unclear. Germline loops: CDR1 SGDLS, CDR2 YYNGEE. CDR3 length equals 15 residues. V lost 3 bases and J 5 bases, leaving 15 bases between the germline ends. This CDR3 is CASSGSSGEHNEQFF. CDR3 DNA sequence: TGTGCCAGCAGCGGGAGCAGTGGTGAGCACAATGAGCAGTTCTTC.

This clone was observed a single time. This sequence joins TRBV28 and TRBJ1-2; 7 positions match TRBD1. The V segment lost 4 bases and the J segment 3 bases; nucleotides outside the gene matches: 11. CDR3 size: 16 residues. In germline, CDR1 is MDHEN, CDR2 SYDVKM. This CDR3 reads CASSSPGRGPDYGYTF. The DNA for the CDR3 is TGTGCCAGCAGTTCCCCTGGAAGGGGGCCGGACTATGGCTACACCTTC.

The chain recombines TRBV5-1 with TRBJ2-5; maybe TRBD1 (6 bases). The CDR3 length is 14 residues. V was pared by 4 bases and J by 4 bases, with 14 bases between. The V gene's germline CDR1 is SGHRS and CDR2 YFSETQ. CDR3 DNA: TGCGCCAGCAGCATCGCAGGGGCTGGAGAGACCCAGTACTTC. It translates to CASSIAGAGETQYF. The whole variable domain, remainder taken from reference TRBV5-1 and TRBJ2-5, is KAGVTQTPRYLIKTRGQQVTLSCSPISGHRSVSWYQQTPGQGLQFLFEYFSETQRNKGNFPGRFSGRQFSNSRSEMNVSTLELGDSALYLCASSIAGAGETQYFGPGTRLLVL.

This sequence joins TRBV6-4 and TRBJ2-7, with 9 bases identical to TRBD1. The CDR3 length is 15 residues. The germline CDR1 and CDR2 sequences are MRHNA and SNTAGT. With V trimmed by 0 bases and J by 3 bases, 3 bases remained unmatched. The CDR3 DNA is TGTGCCAGCAGTGACTCGGGACAGGGAGGCTACGAGCAGTACTTC. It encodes CASSDSGQGGYEQYF.

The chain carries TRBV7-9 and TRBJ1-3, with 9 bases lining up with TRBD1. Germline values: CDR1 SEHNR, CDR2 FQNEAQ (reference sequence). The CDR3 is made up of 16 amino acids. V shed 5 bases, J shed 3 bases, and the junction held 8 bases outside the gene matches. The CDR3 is CASSLWTGVSGNTIYF. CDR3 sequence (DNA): TGTGCCAGCAGCCTCTGGACAGGGGTCAGTGGAAACACCATATATTTT.

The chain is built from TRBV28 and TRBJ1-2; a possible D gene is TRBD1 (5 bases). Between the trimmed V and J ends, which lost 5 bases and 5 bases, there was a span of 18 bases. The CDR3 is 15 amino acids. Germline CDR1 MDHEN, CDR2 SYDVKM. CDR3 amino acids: CASSPQGSALYGYTF. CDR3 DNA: TGTGCCAGCAGTCCCCAGGGATCTGCCTTGTATGGCTACACCTTC.

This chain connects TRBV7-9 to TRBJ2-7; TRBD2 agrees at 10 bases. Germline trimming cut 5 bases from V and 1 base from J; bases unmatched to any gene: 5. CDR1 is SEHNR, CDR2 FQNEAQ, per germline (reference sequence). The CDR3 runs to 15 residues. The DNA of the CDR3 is TGTGCCAGCAGCCAATTGGGACTAGCGTCCTACGAGCAGTACTTC. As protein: CASSQLGLASYEQYF.

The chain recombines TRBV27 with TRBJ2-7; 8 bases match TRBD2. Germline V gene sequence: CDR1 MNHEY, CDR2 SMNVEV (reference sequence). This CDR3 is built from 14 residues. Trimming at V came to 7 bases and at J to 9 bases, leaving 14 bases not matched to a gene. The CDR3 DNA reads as TGTGCCAGCAAAACTAGCGGACCCCTTACGGGGCAGTACTTC. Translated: CASKTSGPLTGQYF.

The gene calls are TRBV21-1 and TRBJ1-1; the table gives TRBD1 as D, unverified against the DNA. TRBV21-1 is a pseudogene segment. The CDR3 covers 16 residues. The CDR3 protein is CASSKSGTSGGTEAFF. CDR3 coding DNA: TGTGCCAGCAGCAAATCGGGAACCTCAGGGGGTACTGAAGCTTTCTTT.

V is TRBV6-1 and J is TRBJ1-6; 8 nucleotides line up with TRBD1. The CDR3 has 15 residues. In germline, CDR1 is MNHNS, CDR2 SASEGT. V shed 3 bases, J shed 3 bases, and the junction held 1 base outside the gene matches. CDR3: CASSETGDYNSPLHF. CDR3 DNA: TGTGCCAGCAGTGAGACAGGGGACTATAATTCACCCCTCCACTTT.

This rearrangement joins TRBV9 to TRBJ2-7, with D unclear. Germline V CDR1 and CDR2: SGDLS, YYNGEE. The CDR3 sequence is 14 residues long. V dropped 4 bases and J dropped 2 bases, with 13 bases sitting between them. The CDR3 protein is CASSPGSLAYEQYV. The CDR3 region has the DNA TGTGCCAGCAGCCCCGGGTCCCTAGCCTACGAGCAGTACGTC.

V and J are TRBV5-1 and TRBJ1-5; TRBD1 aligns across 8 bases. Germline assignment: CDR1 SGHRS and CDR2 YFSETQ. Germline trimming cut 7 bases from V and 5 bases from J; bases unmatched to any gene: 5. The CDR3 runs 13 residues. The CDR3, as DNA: TGCGCCAGCCGGACAGGGAACGATCAGCCCCAGCATTTT. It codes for CASRTGNDQPQHF.

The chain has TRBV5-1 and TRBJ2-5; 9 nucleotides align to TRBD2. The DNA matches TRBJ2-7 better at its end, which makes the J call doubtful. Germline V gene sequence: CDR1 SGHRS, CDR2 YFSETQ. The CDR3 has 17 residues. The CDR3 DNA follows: TGCGCCAGCAGCTTGGCCTGGGCTAGCGGGAACTCCTACGAGCAGTACTTC. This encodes CASSLAWASGNSYEQYF.

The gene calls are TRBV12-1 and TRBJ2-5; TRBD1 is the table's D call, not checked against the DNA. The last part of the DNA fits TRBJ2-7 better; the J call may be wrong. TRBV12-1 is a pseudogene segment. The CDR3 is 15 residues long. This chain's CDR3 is CASSYRTGDWHEQYF. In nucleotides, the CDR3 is TGTGCCAGCAGCTACCGGACAGGGGATTGGCACGAGCAGTACTTC.

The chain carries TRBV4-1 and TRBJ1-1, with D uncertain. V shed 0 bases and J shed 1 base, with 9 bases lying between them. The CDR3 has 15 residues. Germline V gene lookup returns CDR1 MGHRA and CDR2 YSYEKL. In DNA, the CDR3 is TGCGCCAGCAGCCAAGAGTTACGAGGGAACACTGAAGCTTTCTTT. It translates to CASSQELRGNTEAFF.

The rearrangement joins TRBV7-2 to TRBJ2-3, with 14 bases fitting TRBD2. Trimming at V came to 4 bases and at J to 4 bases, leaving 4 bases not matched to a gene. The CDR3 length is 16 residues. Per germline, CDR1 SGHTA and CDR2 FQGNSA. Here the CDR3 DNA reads TGTGCCAGCAGCTCCCGACTAGCGGGGGGGGCAGATACGCAGTATTTT. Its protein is CASSSRLAGGADTQYF.

CDR3 protein: CASRDGGDYTF. CDR3 bases: TGTGCCAGCAGGGATGGGGGCGACTACACCTTC. The V gene is TRBV6-1, the J gene TRBJ1-2; possibly TRBD1 for D (6 bases). The V gene lost 6 bases and the J gene lost 10 bases, with 12 bases spanning the gap. Germline assignment: CDR1 MNHNS and CDR2 SASEGT. This CDR3 has 11 residues.

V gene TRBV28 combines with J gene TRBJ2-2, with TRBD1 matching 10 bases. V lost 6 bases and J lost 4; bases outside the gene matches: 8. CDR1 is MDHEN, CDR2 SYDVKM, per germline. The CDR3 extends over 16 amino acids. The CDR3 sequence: CASRTQRDRGTGELFF. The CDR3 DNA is TGTGCCAGCAGGACCCAAAGGGACAGGGGCACCGGGGAGCTGTTTTTT.

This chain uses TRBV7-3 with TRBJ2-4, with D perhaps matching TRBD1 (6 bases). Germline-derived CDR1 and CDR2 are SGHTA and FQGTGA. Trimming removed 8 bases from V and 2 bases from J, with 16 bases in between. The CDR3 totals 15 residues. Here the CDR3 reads CASPRTAGPKNIQYF. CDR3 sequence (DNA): TGTGCCAGCCCTAGGACAGCCGGGCCCAAAAACATTCAGTACTTC.

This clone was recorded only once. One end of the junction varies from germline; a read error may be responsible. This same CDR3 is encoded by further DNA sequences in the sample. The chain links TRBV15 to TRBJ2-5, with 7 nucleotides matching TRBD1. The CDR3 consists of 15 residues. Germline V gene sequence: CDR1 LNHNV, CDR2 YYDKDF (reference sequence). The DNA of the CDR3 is TGTGCCACCAGCCCTGACAGGGTACGGACAGAGACCCAATACTTC. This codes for CATSPDRVRTETQYF.

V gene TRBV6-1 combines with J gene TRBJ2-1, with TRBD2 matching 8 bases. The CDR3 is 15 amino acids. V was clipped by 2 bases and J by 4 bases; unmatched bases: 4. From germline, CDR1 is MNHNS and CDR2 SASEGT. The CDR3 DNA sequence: TGTGCCAGCAGTGAACCGGCGGGGGGTTACAATGAGCAGTTCTTC. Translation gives CASSEPAGGYNEQFF.